A single sample is the source of the 32 T cell receptor beta chains below, sequenced in a study of long-term antiretroviral therapy in people with HIV. Investigators performed immunoSEQ version v3.0 at survey level. The method was immunoSEQ multiplex PCR; TCRdb's version includes in-frame clones alone and lacks a portion of them. The data show some 25,000 clones, over 80% seen once. Sequenced here: unsorted PBMCs, sampled around 4.2 years after starting antiretroviral therapy. The source is a man aged 30 to 39 with HIV.

The chain employs TRBV28 and TRBJ2-7; no firm D call. Trimming pared 6 bases from V and 2 bases from J, leaving 14 bases between. The CDR3 contains 14 residues. CDR1 and CDR2 (germline): MDHEN, SYDVKM. The CDR3 spells CASSLPRRPYEQYF. In nucleotides, the CDR3 is TGTGCCAGCAGCCTTCCCCGAAGGCCCTACGAGCAGTACTTC.

The CDR3, as DNA: TGTGCCAGCTCACCCGACAGGGTACAACTGTTTTTT. This gives the protein CASSPDRVQLFF. The chain links TRBV18 to TRBJ1-4; 7 bases match TRBD1. Germline V gives CDR1 KGHSH, CDR2 LQKENI. V lost 3 bases to trimming and J lost 12 bases; unmatched junction nucleotides: 4. This CDR3 contains 12 residues.

This rearrangement joins TRBV5-6 to TRBJ2-5; D is tentatively TRBD1 or TRBD2 (6 bases each). The germline gives CDR1 SGHDT, CDR2 YYEEEE. This CDR3 is built from 15 residues. V was clipped by 2 bases and J by 4 bases, with 15 bases between them. CDR3 bases: TGTGCCAGCAGCTTAGCAGGCAGGGGAGGAGAGACCCAGTACTTC. Protein sequence: CASSLAGRGGETQYF.

This clone was counted once. The chain carries TRBV19 and TRBJ1-5, with TRBD1 matching 7 bases. V shed 1 base and J 4 bases; nucleotides not matched to a gene: 7. CDR3 length: 16 amino acids. Germline CDR1 and CDR2: LNHDA and SQIVND (reference sequence). The CDR3 sequence is CASSIGIRQGNQPQHF. In DNA, the CDR3 is TGTGCCAGTAGTATAGGGATACGACAGGGAAATCAGCCCCAGCATTTT. Using reference TRBV19 and TRBJ1-5 for the parts outside the CDR3, the full variable domain is DGGITQSPKYLFRKEGQNVTLSCEQNLNHDAMYWYRQDPGQGLRLIYYSQIVNDFQKGDIAEGYSVSREKKESFPLTVTSAQKNPTAFYLCASSIGIRQGNQPQHFGDGTRLSIL.

The chain joins TRBV6-1 to TRBJ2-7, with D perhaps given as TRBD1 or TRBD2 (5 bases each). V was pared by 0 bases and J by 5 bases, with 17 bases between. This CDR3 has 16 amino acids. From germline, CDR1 is MNHNS and CDR2 SASEGT. CDR3 nucleotides: TGTGCCAGCAGTGAAGCTCTGGGGGTATTAGCCCACGAGCAGTACTTC. It encodes CASSEALGVLAHEQYF.

The CDR3 is CASSDFTGTGEGYTF. In DNA form, the CDR3 reads TGTGCCAGCTCAGACTTCACCGGGACAGGGGAAGGCTACACCTTC. The rearrangement links TRBV18 to TRBJ1-2, with 10 bases identical to TRBD1. The ends lost 5 bases at V and 8 bases at J; junction bases unmatched: 11. The CDR3 is made up of 15 amino acids. The V gene's germline CDR1 is KGHSH and CDR2 LQKENI.

There are a few counts of this clone. The chain combines TRBV7-9 with TRBJ2-1; D may correspond to TRBD1 or TRBD2 (5 bases each). Trimming stripped 10 bases from V and 10 bases from J, with 8 bases between. Germline V gene sequence: CDR1 SEHNR, CDR2 FQNEAQ (reference sequence). CDR3 size: 9 residues. Here the CDR3 DNA reads TGTGCCATCGAGGGGGAGCAGTTCTTC. The encoded protein is CAIEGEQFF. Looking up the rest from reference TRBV7-9 and TRBJ2-1 gives the full variable domain: DTGVSQNPRHKITKRGQNVTFRCDPISEHNRLYWYRQTLGQGPEFLTYFQNEAQLEKSRLLSDRFSAERPKGSFSTLEIQRTEQGDSAMYLCAIEGEQFFGPGTRLTVL.

The gene calls are TRBV2 and TRBJ1-5, with D possibly matching TRBD1 (6 bases). V lost 8 bases to trimming and J lost 2 bases, with 22 bases between them. The CDR3 extends over 17 amino acids. CDR1 SNHLY and CDR2 FYNNEI come from the germline V gene. The CDR3 DNA reads as TGTGCCAGCGGGGACATTAACGACCGTGGGGGCAATCAGCCCCAGCATTTT. This gives the protein CASGDINDRGGNQPQHF.

The rearrangement links TRBV7-2 to TRBJ1-2, with D perhaps TRBD1 (5 bases). CDR3 length equals 15 residues. The V end was cut by 2 bases, the J end by 4 bases, with 14 bases between. Per the germline V gene, CDR1 is SGHTA and CDR2 is FQGNSA. CDR3 protein: CASSLSGIGTYGYTF. The CDR3 nucleotides read TGTGCCAGCAGCTTATCAGGCATTGGGACCTATGGCTACACCTTC.

This clone appeared a few times. This sequence joins TRBV18 and TRBJ1-2, with 8 bases fitting TRBD1. Trimming removed 3 bases from V and 3 bases from J; junction bases left unmatched: 9. Per germline, CDR1 KGHSH and CDR2 LQKENI. CDR3 size: 16 residues. The CDR3 region is CASSPARDRIDYGYTF. The CDR3 DNA sequence: TGTGCCAGCTCACCCGCGAGGGACAGGATAGACTATGGCTACACCTTC.

This clone has a handful of counts. The CDR3 loop reads CASSLRDTDTQYF. The CDR3 DNA reads as TGCGCCAGCAGCTTGCGGGACACAGATACGCAGTATTTT. This sequence joins TRBV5-1 and TRBJ2-3; D might be TRBD2 (5 bases). The CDR3 contains 13 residues. Trimming stripped 1 base from V and 2 bases from J, with 5 bases between. The germline gives CDR1 SGHRS, CDR2 YFSETQ.

V and J are TRBV30 and TRBJ2-3; D is possibly TRBD1 (6 bases). Per germline, CDR1 GTSNPN and CDR2 SVGIG (reference sequence). The CDR3 extends over 15 amino acids. V was shortened by 3 bases and J by 0 bases, with 13 bases between the two germline ends. The DNA of the CDR3 is TGTGCCTGGAGCGACCGGACAGTGAGCACAGATACGCAGTATTTT. This sequence encodes CAWSDRTVSTDTQYF.

CDR3: CASSLEGGGGPFNEQFF. CDR3 DNA sequence: TGTGCCAGCAGCTTAGAAGGAGGGGGAGGGCCTTTCAATGAGCAGTTCTTC. This sequence joins TRBV7-9 and TRBJ2-1; the D gene is possibly TRBD2 (7 bases). Trimming removed 1 base at V and 6 bases at J, with 19 bases between. Germline assignment: CDR1 SEHNR and CDR2 FQNEAQ (reference sequence). The CDR3 runs to 17 residues. The full variable domain, rest sourced from reference TRBV7-9 and TRBJ2-1, is DTGVSQNPRHKITKRGQNVTFRCDPISEHNRLYWYRQTLGQGPEFLTYFQNEAQLEKSRLLSDRFSAERPKGSFSTLEIQRTEQGDSAMYLCASSLEGGGGPFNEQFFGPGTRLTVL.

The rearrangement links TRBV19 to TRBJ2-3; TRBD2 aligns across 12 bases. V lost 7 bases to trimming and J lost 5 bases; unmatched junction nucleotides: 10. The CDR3 totals 16 residues. The V gene's germline CDR1 is LNHDA and CDR2 SQIVND (reference sequence). CDR3 loop: CASTLTSGSRGDTQYF. CDR3 DNA: TGTGCCAGTACCTTGACTAGCGGGAGTCGTGGAGATACGCAGTATTTT.

The rearrangement uses TRBV13 and TRBJ2-5; D may be TRBD2 (6 bases). The V and J ends lost 5 bases and 3 bases respectively, with 10 bases between them. The CDR3 is made up of 13 amino acids. Looked up from germline, CDR1 is PRHDT and CDR2 is FYEKMQ (reference sequence). This CDR3 is CASSLGLKETQYF. The CDR3 DNA reads as TGTGCCAGCAGCCTCGGACTAAAAGAGACCCAGTACTTC.

This clone was counted a few times. The rearrangement uses TRBV30 and TRBJ1-6; D ambiguous. V lost 3 bases to trimming and J lost 0 bases, with 12 bases between them. The CDR3 has 16 amino acids. Germline assignment: CDR1 GTSNPN and CDR2 SVGIG (reference sequence). The CDR3 DNA follows: TGTGCCTGGAGCGACACAAGAAGCTCCTATAATTCACCCCTCCACTTT. It is translated as CAWSDTRSSYNSPLHF.

The chain links TRBV19 to TRBJ1-3; 7 bases are shared with TRBD1. This CDR3 spans 13 amino acids. The germline gives CDR1 LNHDA, CDR2 SQIVND (reference sequence). Trimming took 5 bases from V and 10 from J; bases not matched to a gene: 8. CDR3 loop: CASSPRDSLTIYF. CDR3 coding DNA: TGTGCCAGTAGTCCCCGGGACAGTCTAACCATATATTTT.

The rearrangement joins TRBV7-2 to TRBJ1-6, with D tentatively TRBD1 (6 bases). Looked up from germline, CDR1 is SGHTA and CDR2 is FQGNSA. This CDR3 is built from 19 residues. V lost 0 bases and J lost 9, with 24 bases in between. The CDR3 is CASSLAPYRNRGGRSPLHF. As DNA, the CDR3 is TGTGCCAGCAGCTTAGCCCCGTACAGAAACCGAGGGGGTCGTTCACCCCTCCACTTT.

This rearrangement joins TRBV28 to TRBJ2-7; TRBD1 aligns across 8 bases. V trimming: 7 bases; J trimming: 3 bases; junction bases outside the gene matches: 8. The CDR3 spans 14 residues. Germline CDR1 and CDR2: MDHEN and SYDVKM. CDR3 in DNA: TGTGCCAGCACCAAGACAGGGGTTTACTACGAGCAGTACTTC. Amino acid sequence: CASTKTGVYYEQYF.

The rearrangement uses TRBV30 and TRBJ2-5; tentatively, D is TRBD2 (8 bases). V lost 3 bases and J lost 1, with 27 bases in between. This CDR3 is built from 19 residues. The germline V gene has CDR1 GTSNPN and CDR2 SVGIG (reference sequence). The CDR3 DNA is TGTGCCTGGAGGGCTGACAGGGCGGGGGGTCCGGGACTCCAAGAGACCCAGTACTTC. This translates into CAWRADRAGGPGLQETQYF.

This clone occurred a few times. The V and J genes are TRBV2 and TRBJ1-2, with D perhaps TRBD1 (5 bases). The CDR3 is 14 amino acids. V dropped 3 bases and J dropped 0 bases, with 8 bases sitting between them. Germline-derived CDR1 and CDR2 are SNHLY and FYNNEI. DNA for the CDR3: TGTGCCAGCAGTGAGCAGGGCCCTAACTATGGCTACACCTTC. This codes for CASSEQGPNYGYTF.

This chain connects TRBV14 to TRBJ1-2, with TRBD1 matching 9 bases. CDR3 size: 17 residues. Germline lookup yields CDR1 SGHDN and CDR2 FVKESK. The V and J ends lost 4 bases and 4 bases, in that order; junction bases with no gene match: 13. The CDR3 DNA reads as TGTGCCAGCAGCCCCCGGGACAGGGCCTACAAGGGCTATGGCTACACCTTC. The encoded protein is CASSPRDRAYKGYGYTF.

The CDR3: CASGSEVGTDTQYF. The CDR3 DNA is TGTGCCAGCGGTTCAGAAGTAGGCACAGATACGCAGTATTTT. V usage is TRBV28 and J usage is TRBJ2-3, with D hard to call. V lost 8 bases, J lost 1 base, and 13 bases lay in between. Germline CDR1 reads MDHEN; CDR2 reads SYDVKM. CDR3 size: 14 residues.

Only one count was recorded for this clone. This rearrangement joins TRBV6-1 to TRBJ1-2, with D possibly being TRBD1 (6 bases). V was clipped by 5 bases and J by 4 bases, with 17 bases between them. Germline values: CDR1 MNHNS, CDR2 SASEGT. The CDR3 spans 15 residues. The CDR3 protein is CASSLTEDSFYGYTF. For the CDR3, the DNA is TGTGCCAGCAGTCTGACCGAGGACAGCTTCTATGGCTACACCTTC.

The chain couples TRBV29-1 to TRBJ2-1, with 7 bases matching TRBD2. From germline, CDR1 is SQVTM and CDR2 ANQGSEA. This CDR3 comprises 12 residues. After removal of 7 bases from V and 8 bases from J, the junction contained 8 bases not matched to a gene. CDR3 protein: CSASRREHEQFF. CDR3 DNA: TGCAGCGCCTCCCGGCGGGAGCATGAGCAGTTCTTC.

CDR3 nucleotides: TGTGCCAGCAGTGAAGTTCGGATGGCAGGGAATGAAGCTTTCTTT. It yields the protein CASSEVRMAGNEAFF. The chain joins TRBV2 to TRBJ1-1; D possibly corresponds to TRBD1 (5 bases). With 1 base removed from V and 7 bases from J, the gap between germline ends came to 16 bases. This CDR3 contains 15 residues. The germline gives CDR1 SNHLY, CDR2 FYNNEI.

The V gene is TRBV7-3, the J gene TRBJ1-2; 8 nucleotides agree with TRBD1. After removal of 1 base from V and 8 bases from J, the junction contained 6 bases not matched to a gene. Germline V gives CDR1 SGHTA, CDR2 FQGTGA. CDR3 length: 14 residues. CDR3 in amino acids: CASSLKLGQAGYTF. The CDR3 DNA reads TGTGCCAGCAGCTTAAAGTTGGGACAGGCGGGCTACACCTTC.

The chain joins TRBV5-1 to TRBJ2-1, with D possibly being TRBD1 (7 bases). The CDR3 loop spans 16 amino acids. Germline-derived CDR1 and CDR2 are SGHRS and YFSETQ. Trimming removed 5 bases at V and 0 bases at J, with 15 bases between. In DNA, the CDR3 is TGCGCCAGCAGGCGGGATACAGGGGCCTCCTACAATGAGCAGTTCTTC. Amino acid sequence: CASRRDTGASYNEQFF. The variable domain in full, with the rest retrieved from reference TRBV5-1 and TRBJ2-1, is KAGVTQTPRYLIKTRGQQVTLSCSPISGHRSVSWYQQTPGQGLQFLFEYFSETQRNKGNFPGRFSGRQFSNSRSEMNVSTLELGDSALYLCASRRDTGASYNEQFFGPGTRLTVL.

As DNA, the CDR3 is TGTGCCAGCAGCTCTAGGACAGATTCCTACGAGCAGTACTTC. Its translation: CASSSRTDSYEQYF. The rearrangement uses TRBV7-9 and TRBJ2-7, with D possibly matching TRBD1 (6 bases). Germline lookup yields CDR1 SEHNR and CDR2 FQNEAQ (reference sequence). V lost 4 bases and J 1 base, leaving 11 bases between the germline ends. This CDR3 comprises 14 residues.

A few counts support this clone. The chain uses TRBV19 and TRBJ1-5; maybe TRBD1 (5 bases). The CDR3 length is 13 residues. The V end was cut by 7 bases, the J end by 7 bases, with 14 bases between. Germline assignment: CDR1 LNHDA and CDR2 SQIVND (reference sequence). The CDR3 DNA sequence: TGTGCCAGTACCCAGTTGCAGGGACAGCCCCAGCATTTT. As protein: CASTQLQGQPQHF. Full variable domain (rest looked up from reference TRBV19 and TRBJ1-5): DGGITQSPKYLFRKEGQNVTLSCEQNLNHDAMYWYRQDPGQGLRLIYYSQIVNDFQKGDIAEGYSVSREKKESFPLTVTSAQKNPTAFYLCASTQLQGQPQHFGDGTRLSIL.

This clone was observed a handful of times. This chain connects TRBV5-1 to TRBJ1-2; a possible D gene is TRBD1 (5 bases). This CDR3 contains 15 residues. The V gene's germline CDR1 is SGHRS and CDR2 YFSETQ. Trimming took off 4 bases at V and 2 bases at J, with 15 bases between the two ends. The CDR3 loop reads CASSDAGTENYGYTF. In DNA form, the CDR3 reads TGCGCCAGCAGCGACGCCGGGACGGAGAACTATGGCTACACCTTC.

The chain joins TRBV27 to TRBJ1-1; D not resolved. The CDR3 sequence is 13 residues long. V was pared by 2 bases and J by 3 bases, with 7 bases between. Germline loops: CDR1 MNHEY, CDR2 SMNVEV (reference sequence). CDR3 region: CASSLARDTEAFF. CDR3 DNA: TGTGCCAGCAGTTTAGCGAGAGACACTGAAGCTTTCTTT.